Shown below are 8 T cell receptor beta chains from a single sample sequenced in a study of blood T cells in healthy people across ages. A sample-barcoded 5' primer and a J-beta primer mix were used in a second PCR of about 7 to 12 cycles. TCRdb recomputed calls from the 5' RACE reads with MiXCR, one row per CDR3 protein. Of hundreds of thousands of distinct CDR3 sequences listed, more than 40% are singletons. Sequenced: blood. These receptors came from a man aged 55 to 70 in good health.

This clonotype was picked up a small number of times. This sequence joins TRBV18 and TRBJ1-1; 9 bases map to TRBD1. CDR3 length: 14 amino acids. Germline CDR1 reads KGHSH; CDR2 reads LQKENI. Trimming took 6 bases from V and 4 from J; bases not matched to a gene: 6. CDR3 loop: CASSSDRGITEAFF. The CDR3 bases are TGTGCCAGCTCCTCGGACAGGGGTATCACTGAAGCTTTCTTT.

V and J are TRBV28 and TRBJ2-5; no firm D call. Between the trimmed V and J ends, which lost 5 bases and 5 bases, there was a span of 15 bases. CDR3 size: 14 residues. The germline V gene has CDR1 MDHEN and CDR2 SYDVKM. The CDR3 bases are TGTGCCAGCAGTAACCGGGCCCCTCAGGAGACCCAGTACTTC. As protein: CASSNRAPQETQYF.

V is TRBV7-2 and J is TRBJ1-1; D might be TRBD1 (5 bases). V lost 5 bases and J 4 bases, leaving 17 bases between the germline ends. The CDR3 length is 15 residues. The germline gives CDR1 SGHTA, CDR2 FQGNSA. CDR3: CASSPGSGTGTEAFF. CDR3 nucleotide sequence: TGTGCCAGCAGCCCAGGATCGGGGACGGGCACTGAAGCTTTCTTT.

This clonotype turned up a few times. The genes are TRBV5-1 and TRBJ1-2; possibly TRBD1 for D (6 bases). V was pared by 2 bases and J by 4 bases, with 15 bases between. CDR1 and CDR2 from the germline V gene are SGHRS and YFSETQ. The CDR3 extends over 15 amino acids. The CDR3 DNA follows: TGCGCCAGCAGCTTAACCGGGACAAACTCCTATGGCTACACCTTC. Amino acids: CASSLTGTNSYGYTF.

Only a few counts were recorded for this clonotype. This chain connects TRBV20-1 to TRBJ2-7; 9 bases are shared with TRBD1. The CDR3 spans 16 residues. V dropped 2 bases and J dropped 0; count of bases not matched to a gene: 8. Per germline, CDR1 DFQATT and CDR2 SNEGSKA (reference sequence). The CDR3 region has the DNA TGCAGTGCTAGACAAGCAGACAGGGGGGGCTCCTACGAGCAGTACTTC. Translation gives CSARQADRGGSYEQYF.

In this sample, this clonotype turned up a few times. The chain carries TRBV6-5 and TRBJ2-5, with 11 nucleotides matching TRBD2. Trimming cost V 0 bases and J 5 bases; bases outside gene matches: 2. Germline CDR1 and CDR2: MNHEY and SVGAGI. The CDR3 runs to 15 residues. This CDR3 reads CASSYSRLAGETQYF. CDR3 in DNA: TGTGCCAGCAGTTACTCGCGACTAGCGGGGGAGACCCAGTACTTC.

The chain is built from TRBV2 and TRBJ2-7; D is possibly TRBD1 (7 bases). The J call is uncertain, as TRBJ2-5 better fits the DNA end. The CDR3 sequence is 15 residues long. Germline V gene lookup returns CDR1 SNHLY and CDR2 FYNNEI. The CDR3 coding sequence is TGTGCCAGCACTCGTGGCAGGGGGGTTACGGAGACCCAGTACTTC. This gives the protein CASTRGRGVTETQYF.

The chain combines TRBV20-1 with TRBJ1-2; 9 bases agree with TRBD1. The junction had 6 bases not matched to a gene; V was cut back by 3 bases and J by 4 bases. This CDR3 contains 14 residues. The germline CDR1 and CDR2 sequences are DFQATT and SNEGSKA (reference sequence). CDR3 in DNA: TGCAGTGCTAGCCGGGACAGGGACGGCTATGGCTACACCTTC. Its translation is CSASRDRDGYGYTF.